This T cell receptor (beta chain) derives from a study of shared clonotypes between healthy human individuals (dated by TCRdb to 2020 to 2021). About the study as a whole: Three men and two women, aged 18 to 49 years, made up the cohort. For each donor, CD4 naive and CD4 memory were each run on three plates, CD8 naive on two plates, and CD8 memory on one plate. Per donor, leukapheresis produced somewhere between about 0.9 and 10 billion PBMCs. The study deeply sequenced blood TCR repertoires of several healthy adults to estimate repertoire size and the extent of clonotype sharing between individuals. To increase sequencing depth and limit assay-specific biases, TCR repertoire library preparation and sequencing were carried out by different laboratories using diverse techniques. What the work shows at the level of the full study, not this receptor alone: Compared with non-shared clonotypes, the clonotypes found in all four sorted-subset donors had higher generation probabilities. Naive subsets generally had larger estimated clonotype richness than memory subsets. When a handful of donors were compared, the shared fraction of clonotypes was around 4.6% for naive CD4, around 3.6% for naive CD8, 2% to 2.5% for memory CD4, and 0.35% to 0.4% for memory CD8. Rarefaction of sorted-subset datasets indicated incomplete sequencing despite the large sequencing depth. Because the study included a small number of donors, the genetic and exposure-history diversity represented was limited. Sampling was restricted to blood, and TCR repertoires in tissue are likely to differ from TCR repertoires in blood. Pairwise subsampling led to the expectation that sequencing depth would affect the degree of clonotype sharing among donors.

Using the deep immunoSEQ assay, multiplex PCR amplified TCR CDR3 regions from genomic DNA. Extracted genomic DNA from each cell subset was spread evenly across all wells of several immunoSEQ 96-well plates, with each plate serving as a replicate. For sorted subsets, 150 to 200 ng genomic DNA, equal to tens of thousands of T cell genomes, was loaded into each replicate PCR. The purified libraries were quantified using a Qubit 3.0 fluorometer, sized with a Bioanalyzer 2100, and then quantified again using the KAPA Library Quantification kit. Every immunoSEQ 96-well plate was sequenced on a separate single-read 150-cycle Illumina NextSeq 550 flow cell. Per the original workflow: Because only junctional sequences without quality scores were contained in the immunoSEQ output, filtering matching that applied to full-length reads could not be performed. To assign V/J genes and CDR3, sequences were annotated against IMGT germline references using PyIR, a Python wrapper for IgBLAST v1.9. Reads with weak V/J assignments (E-value above 1e-6), missing CDR3, stop codons, out-of-frame junctions, or ambiguous translated residues were removed. A V3J clonotype was defined by an identical inferred V gene, J gene, and CDR3 amino acid sequence. Percentage overlap between repertoires was computed as shared unique clonotypes divided by the size of the smaller repertoire. Three approaches were used to assess repertoire richness: RTK rarefaction, the Chao1 estimator, and Recon v2.1 estimates of unobserved clonotypes. Generation probabilities for all TCRbeta clonotypes obtained by the gDNA method from a handful of donors were computed using OLGA. The immuneACCESS repertoire file appears here via TCRdb, limited to in-frame rearrangements. These files lack a portion of the clones; in checked studies, under half of the deficit traces to unresolved V genes, and the cause of the others is not known. V and J calls and clone size are given by that table; D and trimming were obtained from the DNA. This sample lists hundreds of thousands of clones; around three quarters were detected once. Jointly, the top ten make up about 1.8% of the sample.

Only one count was recorded for this clone. No antigen is known for it. Within one base of it there is no much larger clone, and no base qualities were kept. The donors were healthy, HIV-negative adults with no recently reported acute infections or vaccinations. Only Caucasian adults living in Nashville, Tennessee, USA were represented among the donors. CD4+ T cells were enriched by magnetic negative selection, after which naive cells were positively selected on CD45RA and the negative fraction was taken as the memory subset. Blood was collected by leukapheresis, and PBMCs were isolated by Ficoll-Histopaque density gradient centrifugation and then cryopreserved in liquid nitrogen vapor phase. Analytical flow cytometry was used to check the purity and quantity of every magnetically sorted T cell population. Each sorted fraction had its genomic DNA isolated and then quantified by UV absorbance on a Nanodrop 2000c.

The sequenced sample was memory CD4+ T cells sorted from blood. Sample cell subset or site, as interpreted from the label and publication: CD45RA-negative fraction. This TCR came from a woman in her 30s in good health.

The nucleotides are TGTGCCAGCAGCCAGGGGACAGCCCTTCCGGGGGCCAACGTCCTGACTTTC. Translated, it gives CASSQGTALPGANVLTF. The V and J genes are TRBV16 and TRBJ2-6; the junction holds 7 bases that match TRBD1. Germline trimming amounts to 3 bases on V and 4 bases on J, with 9 as the count of junction bases outside the gene matches. Including the terminal cysteine and phenylalanine, the CDR3 comprises 17 residues. Left in the record is the CDR3 DNA by itself, 51 bases read in frame from the first base. CDR1 and CDR2 are drawn from the germline V gene: KGHSY, FQNENV.